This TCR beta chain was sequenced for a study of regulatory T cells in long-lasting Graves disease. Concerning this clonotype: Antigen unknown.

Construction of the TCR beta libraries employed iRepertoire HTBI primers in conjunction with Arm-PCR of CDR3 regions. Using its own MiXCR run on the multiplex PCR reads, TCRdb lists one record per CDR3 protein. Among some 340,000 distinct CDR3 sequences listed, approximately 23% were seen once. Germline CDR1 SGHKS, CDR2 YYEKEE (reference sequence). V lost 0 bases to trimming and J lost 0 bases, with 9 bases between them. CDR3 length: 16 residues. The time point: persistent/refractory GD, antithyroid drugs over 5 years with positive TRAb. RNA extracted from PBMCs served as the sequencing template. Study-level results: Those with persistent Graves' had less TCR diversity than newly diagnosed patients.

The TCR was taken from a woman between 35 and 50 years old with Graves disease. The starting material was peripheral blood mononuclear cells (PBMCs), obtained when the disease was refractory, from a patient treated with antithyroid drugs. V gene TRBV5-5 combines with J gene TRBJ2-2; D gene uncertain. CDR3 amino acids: CASSLAVVANTGELFF. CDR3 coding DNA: TGTGCCAGCAGCTTGGCTGTGGTGGCGAACACCGGGGAGCTGTTTTTT.